This note documents a single T cell receptor (beta chain) sequence. The antigen is not known. These data originate in a study of regulatory T cells in long-lasting Graves disease. Trimming stripped 0 bases from V and 0 bases from J, with 3 bases between. CDR1 and CDR2 from the germline V gene are MNHEY and SVGEGT. The CDR3 covers 15 residues. Study-wide findings and caveats: Preferential use of TRBV28, TRBJ1-2 and TRBJ2-5 was seen in persistent disease. Results may be inaccurate due to the small sample size.

Indicated time point: newly diagnosed GD, antithyroid drugs for less than 3 months. Generation of the TCR library employed RNA extracted from PBMCs. Graves' disease diagnosis followed American Thyroid Association guidelines. Both iRepertoire HTBI primers and Arm-PCR of CDR3 regions were used to build the TCR beta libraries. Using its own MiXCR run on the multiplex PCR reads, TCRdb lists one record per CDR3 protein. The table lists under 450,000 distinct CDR3 sequences, roughly 10% of them singletons. The same specimen was also included in a second study, on T cells in Graves' hyperthyroidism and ophthalmopathy. In that study: The HTBI primer set was used in a first-round RT-PCR of the TCR CDR3.

The receptor was derived from a woman younger than 35 with Graves disease. Material: peripheral blood mononuclear cells (PBMCs), obtained at new diagnosis, from a patient treated with antithyroid drugs. The chain is built from TRBV6-2 or TRBV6-3 and TRBJ2-6; D is undetermined. The DNA of the CDR3 is TGTGCCAGCAGTTACTCCTCCTCTGGGGCCAACGTCCTGACTTTC. It yields the protein CASSYSSSGANVLTF.